These 4 T cell receptor beta chains share one sample of origin, sequenced in a study of OX40 agonist ivuxolimab in advanced cancers. To prepare the library, the immunoSEQ multiplex PCR assay was applied. TCRdb holds this immuneACCESS table with in-frame rearrangements only. Some clones are missing; in checked studies, unresolved V genes explain under half, and the rest has no known cause. The sample table shows roughly 100,000 clones, and 75% to 95% are seen once. Jointly, the top ten make up around 0.47% of the sample. Sequenced material: CD4+ or CD8+ T cells sorted from blood, taken in a trial of the OX40 agonist ivuxolimab. These receptors came from an adult with an advanced solid tumor such as melanoma, head and neck, liver or kidney cancer.

This clone appeared a single time. The rearrangement joins TRBV11-2 to TRBJ2-7; D may correspond to TRBD1 or TRBD2 (6 bases each). The V and J ends lost 5 bases and 5 bases respectively, with 19 bases between them. The CDR3 is 15 amino acids. The germline CDR1 and CDR2 sequences are SGHAT and FQNNGV. CDR3 in amino acids: CASSHSGGRMDEQYF. As DNA, the CDR3 is TGTGCCAGCAGCCATTCTGGGGGGCGGATGGACGAGCAGTACTTC.

Note on this clone: The sample has other DNA sequences that encode this CDR3 too. The chain has TRBV5-1 and TRBJ1-2, with D tentatively TRBD1 (6 bases). The CDR3 runs 14 residues. Germline V CDR1 and CDR2: SGHRS, YFSETQ. Deletions cut 4 bases from V and 2 bases from J, with 12 bases between. The DNA of the CDR3 is TGCGCCAGCAGCATTGGACAGTCGAACTATGGCTACACCTTC. As protein: CASSIGQSNYGYTF.

This clone showed up just once. The chain joins TRBV4-3 to TRBJ2-5; a possible D gene is TRBD2 (7 bases). V lost 0 bases, J lost 7 bases, and 15 bases lay in between. CDR1 is LGHNA, CDR2 YSLEER, per germline. The CDR3 sequence is 15 residues long. The CDR3 sequence: CASSQERGAGRTQYF. The CDR3 nucleotides are TGCGCCAGCAGCCAAGAACGGGGGGCGGGGCGGACCCAGTACTTC.

As to this clone: At one end the junction does not follow the germline gene, possibly because of a read error. V usage is TRBV7-7 and J usage is TRBJ2-1; maybe TRBD2 (5 bases). This CDR3 comprises 15 residues. Germline CDR1 is SSHAT and CDR2 is FNYEAQ (reference sequence). The CDR3 DNA sequence: TGTGCTAGCAGCTTGACGGGGAGCTCCTACAATGAGCAGTTCTTC. Translation: CASSLTGSSYNEQFF. Full variable domain (remainder filled in from reference TRBV7-7 and TRBJ2-1): GAGVSQSPRYKVTKRGQDVTLRCDPISSHATLYWYQQALGQGPEFLTYFNYEAQPDKSGLPSDRFSAERPEGSISTLTIQRTEQRDSAMYRCASSLTGSSYNEQFFGPGTRLTVL.